This record looks at one T cell receptor (beta chain) sequence and its context. Its antigen is unknown. Base-call qualities are not available, and no considerably larger clone is one nucleotide away. Sequencing was performed on an Illumina NovaSeq 6000. TCR cDNA was synthesized by 5'RACE template switching, through which a universal primer site and unique molecular identifiers were introduced. Priming of cDNA synthesis was performed from both the TCR alpha and TCR beta constant segments. Library amplification involved two PCR steps, and the second step added sample barcodes and sequencing adapters. Sequencing of the libraries was done on either Illumina HiSeq 2500 (2x100 bp) or NovaSeq (2x150 bp). On the authors' methods: Demultiplexing of reads and collapsing into UMI consensus sequences were performed with MIGEC, and V(D)J alignment was carried out with MiXCR. Using edgeR on replicate PBMC samples, clonotypes were called vaccine-responding if FDR was below 0.01 and the log2 fold change was above 5 up to day 15. Each bulk clonotype received a CD4 or CD8 identity based on whether the sequenced CD4 or CD8 repertoire contained that clonotype at higher abundance. Using fastp at Q25 and MiXCR, TCRdb reprocessed the public reads and kept productive beta chains. CDR3 protein sequences are deduplicated, and each keeps its most common genes and DNA. V and J calls and clone size were set by TCRdb, not the authors. The sample table holds about 120,000 distinct CDR3 sequences, of which about 8.8% were seen once. Of the sample, approximately 39% is held by the ten largest clones.

The meaning of the sample's treatment or condition label: live attenuated yellow fever vaccine strain. A standard Ficoll-Paque protocol was used to isolate PBMCs from peripheral blood. CD4 and CD8 T-cell fractions were isolated with Dynabeads CD4 and CD8 positive selection kits. TriZol was used to extract RNA from bulk PBMCs, from CD4 and CD8 fractions, and from dextramer-positive and dextramer-negative fractions. Trimmed from V: 4 bases; trimmed from J: 3 bases; junction bases lacking a gene match: 4. CDR1 is given as LGHNA and CDR2 as YNFKEQ, both from the germline V gene. CDR3 length: 15 amino acids, cysteine to phenylalanine. Solely the CDR3 DNA is kept, with 45 bases framed from the first base. The data stem from a study of T cells after yellow fever vaccination (dated by TCRdb to between 2018 and 2021). About the study as a whole: Libraries from fractions with low cell numbers were prepared with the SMART-Seq v4 Ultra Low Input RNA kit. Two healthy male donors, one aged 18 to 30 and one aged 30 to 40 years, were included in the cohort. Bulk PBMC replicates and cell subsets were isolated from blood drawn at multiple timepoints before and after both primary and secondary immunization. Bulk TCR alpha and beta repertoires were sequenced longitudinally to track T-cell clones before and after primary and booster YFV17D yellow fever vaccination.

What the work shows at the level of the full study, not this receptor alone: Most clones expanded after primary vaccination (around 96% of CD4 and roughly 90% of CD8) were re-detected after the booster, suggesting that broad memory maintenance occurred. Computational filtering was required because FACS-sorted repertoires could contain abundant contaminating clonotypes from the bulk population. A small share of clonotypes occurred in both CD4 and CD8 compartments, likely arising from convergent recombination. Because the study included only two donors, the extent to which the findings can be generalized is limited. Compared with the primary T-cell response, the secondary T-cell response was faster but weaker, reaching its peak on day 5 rather than on day 15.

The sequence links TRBV4-2 to TRBJ2-2; TRBD2 lines up with 8 middle nucleotides. The origin of this receptor is a man aged 18 to 29 who received the YFV17D yellow fever vaccine. The sequenced sample was CD8+ T cells sorted from PBMCs, obtained on the day of the yellow fever booster vaccination. The DNA sequence reads TGTGCCAGCAGCCTTAACGGGGGGGACACCGGGGAGCTGTTTTTT. It encodes CASSLNGGDTGELFF.